This T cell receptor (beta chain) was sequenced during a study of T cells in Graves' hyperthyroidism and ophthalmopathy. The PBMCs were taken from around 9.1 ml of fresh peripheral blood. Whole-study results and caveats: Clonotypes that were expanded in thyroid above 0.001 mostly appeared in blood too.

Regarding this clonotype: Antigen: not known. The CDR3 end shows no conserved phenylalanine or tryptophan, and so a read error is likely.

From germline, CDR1 is SEHNR and CDR2 FQNEAQ (reference sequence). V lost 4 bases and J lost 2, with 15 bases in between. This CDR3 has 16 amino acids. Researchers amplified the TCR beta CDR3 regions from RNA transcripts. HTBI primers drove first-round RT-PCR of the TCR CDR3. TCRdb re-derived calls from the multiplex PCR reads in MiXCR, one entry per CDR3 protein. The data show fewer than 850,000 distinct CDR3 sequences, with 15% to 20% seen just once and 15% to 17% held by the top ten. The chain is built from TRBV7-9 and TRBJ1-3; possible D gene TRBD1, 5 bases. Sequencing used blood. The source is a man aged 45 to 65 with Graves' hyperthyroidism. In DNA, the CDR3 is TGTGCCAGCAGCTCCAGAGAGGGGATCGCTGGAAACACCATATATTCT. This translates into CASSSREGIAGNTIYS.